Each of the 18 T cell receptor beta chains below was sequenced from the same sample in a study of cytomegalovirus exposure and HLA in healthy donors. The PCR had 60 Vbeta and 13 Jbeta primers. Repertoires were generated with immunoSEQ multiplex PCR, while TCRdb's copy carries only in-frame clones and drops some. The sample table includes fewer than 85,000 clones. The source material was PBMCs. The receptors stem from a female donor in good health and CMV-seropositive.

The chain uses TRBV6-6 and TRBJ1-6, with 10 positions matching TRBD1. Per germline, CDR1 MNHNY and CDR2 SVGAGI (reference sequence). The CDR3 length is 16 residues. J lost 10 bases, V lost 4 bases, and 10 bases had no gene match. The CDR3 spells CASSSPETTGGSPLHF. For the CDR3, the DNA is TGTGCCAGCAGTTCCCCTGAAACGACAGGGGGCTCACCCCTCCACTTT.

The V call is TRBV28, the J call TRBJ1-1; TRBD1 is a possible D gene (5 bases). The V end lost 1 base, the J end lost 4 bases, and 7 bases lay between the germline ends. CDR1 is MDHEN, CDR2 SYDVKM, per germline. This CDR3 region has 13 residues. CDR3 sequence (DNA): TGTGCCAGCAGTTTATTCCAGGGCACTGAAGCTTTCTTT. Protein product: CASSLFQGTEAFF. Using reference TRBV28 and TRBJ1-1 for the parts outside the CDR3, the full variable domain is DVKVTQSSRYLVKRTGEKVFLECVQDMDHENMFWYRQDPGLGLRLIYFSYDVKMKEKGDIPEGYSVSREKKERFSLILESASTNQTSMYLCASSLFQGTEAFFGQGTRLTVV.

The V gene is TRBV9, the J gene TRBJ1-1, with 9 bases lining up with TRBD1. Germline V gene sequence: CDR1 SGDLS, CDR2 YYNGEE. The length of the CDR3 is 19 residues. V lost 0 bases, J lost 0 bases, and 12 bases stayed unmatched. The CDR3: CASSVVKDRGVVMNTEAFF. The CDR3, as DNA: TGTGCCAGCAGCGTAGTCAAGGACAGGGGCGTCGTCATGAACACTGAAGCTTTCTTT.

A note on this clone: The junction departs from germline at one end; a sequencing error may be responsible. This chain joins TRBV7-7 and TRBJ2-3, with TRBD2 as a possible D gene (7 bases). From germline, CDR1 is SSHAT and CDR2 FNYEAQ (reference sequence). The CDR3 covers 15 residues. The CDR3, as DNA: TGTGCTAGCAGCTTAGGGGGGGGGCCCACAGATACGCAGTATTTT. Its translation: CASSLGGGPTDTQYF.

The chain employs TRBV19 and TRBJ2-7; the match to TRBD2 covers 7 bases. The V gene end was trimmed by 4 bases and the J gene end by 2 bases; junction bases not matched to a gene: 5. CDR1 and CDR2 (germline): LNHDA, SQIVND (reference sequence). There are 14 residues in the CDR3. CDR3 sequence (DNA): TGTGCCAGTAGTAGGGGACTACACGCCTACGAGCAGTACTTC. It specifies CASSRGLHAYEQYF.

The CDR3 coding sequence is TGCAGCGTTGAGGAAGGGGTGACCTACGAGCAGTACTTC. It translates to CSVEEGVTYEQYF. The chain couples TRBV29-1 to TRBJ2-7, with a weak D call TRBD1 (5 bases). The germline V gene encodes CDR1 SQVTM and CDR2 ANQGSEA. This CDR3 spans 13 amino acids. V gave up 3 bases and J gave up 2 bases, with 11 bases separating them.

This chain uses TRBV11-2 with TRBJ2-1; no clear D gene. The CDR3 runs to 15 residues. Trimming shortened V by 5 bases and J by 3 bases, and 14 bases separated the two germline ends. The germline V gene has CDR1 SGHAT and CDR2 FQNNGV. CDR3 sequence: CASSQELTGYNEQFF. CDR3 DNA: TGTGCCAGCAGCCAAGAGCTGACTGGCTACAATGAGCAGTTCTTC.

This rearrangement joins TRBV4-1 to TRBJ1-4; D unresolved. This CDR3 region has 11 residues. The germline V gene encodes CDR1 MGHRA and CDR2 YSYEKL. Trimming stripped 1 base from V and 14 bases from J, with 8 bases between. As DNA, the CDR3 is TGCGCCAGCAGCCAAGGCGGGTGGCTGTTTTTT. This translates into CASSQGGWLFF.

The V gene is TRBV6-4, the J gene TRBJ2-7, with a tentative D call TRBD1 (5 bases). Germline V gene sequence: CDR1 MRHNA, CDR2 SNTAGT. V lost 5 bases to trimming and J lost 3 bases, with 14 bases between them. CDR3 length: 14 residues. CDR3 nucleotide sequence: TGTGCCAGCAGTCCCTCAGCCCAGGGCTACGAGCAGTACTTC. This gives the protein CASSPSAQGYEQYF.

The chain links TRBV4-1 to TRBJ1-6, with 7 bases fitting TRBD1. V lost 3 bases to trimming and J lost 4 bases; unmatched junction nucleotides: 12. Germline assignment: CDR1 MGHRA and CDR2 YSYEKL. The CDR3 extends over 18 amino acids. Written as DNA, the CDR3 is TGCGCCAGCAGCCAGGTAGCTCCGGGGACAGTTTATAATTCACCCCTCCACTTT. This gives the protein CASSQVAPGTVYNSPLHF.

V and J are TRBV6-6 and TRBJ2-7; 9 bases align to TRBD2. V was clipped by 0 bases and J by 5 bases; unmatched bases: 5. Per germline, CDR1 MNHNY and CDR2 SVGAGI (reference sequence). This CDR3 has 15 amino acids. The CDR3 sequence is CASSYSIAGAHEQYF. The DNA of the CDR3 is TGTGCCAGCAGTTACTCGATAGCGGGAGCTCACGAGCAGTACTTC.

CDR3 sequence: CASSLWDRAYEQYF. The CDR3 bases are TGTGCCAGCAGCCTTTGGGACAGGGCCTACGAGCAGTACTTC. This chain uses TRBV5-6 with TRBJ2-7, with 9 bases that match TRBD1. The CDR3 is 14 residues long. Trimming took 4 bases from V and 2 from J; bases not matched to a gene: 4. CDR1 is SGHDT, CDR2 YYEEEE, per germline.

The rearrangement uses TRBV9 and TRBJ2-1, with TRBD2 matching 13 bases. V dropped 0 bases and J dropped 8; count of bases not matched to a gene: 5. The CDR3 spans 16 residues. The germline gives CDR1 SGDLS, CDR2 YYNGEE. The CDR3 bases are TGTGCCAGCAGCGTAGGGACTAGCGGGAGTTTTGATGAGCAGTTCTTC. Encoded protein: CASSVGTSGSFDEQFF.

This rearrangement joins TRBV6-5 to TRBJ1-5, with TRBD1 as a possible D gene (6 bases). Trimming stripped 4 bases from V and 6 bases from J, with 13 bases between. In germline, CDR1 is MNHEY, CDR2 SVGAGI. CDR3 length equals 14 residues. CDR3 in amino acids: CASSWGGAGQPQHF. The DNA for the CDR3 is TGTGCCAGCAGTTGGGGGGGGGCGGGTCAGCCCCAGCATTTT.

The CDR3 here is CASSPRPGDNNEQFF. CDR3 DNA: TGCGCCAGCAGCCCGCGGCCGGGAGACAACAATGAGCAGTTCTTC. V and J are TRBV4-3 and TRBJ2-1; possible D gene TRBD2, 6 bases. The CDR3 is 15 amino acids. CDR1 and CDR2 from the germline V gene are LGHNA and YSLEER. V shed 4 bases and J shed 5 bases, with 15 bases lying between them.

V is TRBV11-3 and J is TRBJ2-2; D is undetermined. V lost 0 bases, J lost 7 bases, and 15 bases lay in between. The CDR3 is made up of 16 amino acids. Germline assignment: CDR1 SGHNT and CDR2 YENEEA. The CDR3 here is CASSLDWWSSGGELFF. CDR3 nucleotide sequence: TGTGCCAGCAGCTTAGATTGGTGGAGTTCGGGCGGGGAGCTGTTTTTT.

Comment on this clone: Compared with germline, one end of the junction differs, possibly owing to a read error. V is TRBV7-7 and J is TRBJ2-1; 9 nucleotides line up with TRBD2. Germline loops: CDR1 SSHAT, CDR2 FNYEAQ (reference sequence). The CDR3 covers 15 residues. The CDR3 reads CASSLGSGSSNEQFF. As DNA, the CDR3 is TGTGCTAGCAGCTTAGGTAGCGGGAGCTCTAATGAGCAGTTCTTC.

The genes are TRBV5-1 and TRBJ2-1; the match to TRBD1 covers 7 bases. Germline V lookup: CDR1 SGHRS, CDR2 YFSETQ. The V gene end was trimmed by 0 bases and the J gene end by 5 bases; junction bases not matched to a gene: 5. The CDR3 contains 15 residues. CDR3 region: CASSLVTGYNNEQFF. Here the CDR3 DNA reads TGCGCCAGCAGCTTGGTGACAGGGTACAACAATGAGCAGTTCTTC.